A selection of T cell receptor beta chains follows, all from one sample in a study of T cell repertoires in cytomegalovirus infection. One entry per CDR3 protein results from TCRdb running MiXCR on the reads. This sample carries more than 250,000 distinct CDR3 sequences, just under 25% of them seen once, and the ten largest clones take approximately 12%. No antigen has been identified for these receptors. The sequences come from cultured PBMCs, collected from culture after CMV antigen stimulation. The origin of the receptors is a human donor in good health (CMV status not recorded). Some clones in this sample may be carry-over from other donors' samples. Each CDR3 is given with its conserved first and last residue. D genes are given only for firm matches. Rows may omit the clone size; those that give it use once, few, many or a size class.

D gene: TRBD2; clone size: NA; J gene: TRBJ2-1; V gene: TRBV29-1; CDR3 protein: CSVESLLAGSHEQFF; CDR3 DNA: TGCAGCGTTGAAAGCTTGTTAGCGGGATCCCATGAGCAGTTCTTC
D gene: TRBD1; clone size: many; J gene: TRBJ2-7; V gene: TRBV7-2; CDR3 protein: CASSRDRGLYEQYF; CDR3 DNA: TGTGCCAGCAGCCGGGACAGGGGGCTGTACGAGCAGTACTTC
D gene: NA; clone size: NA; J gene: TRBJ1-5; V gene: TRBV19; CDR3 protein: CASSTGAGQPQHF; CDR3 DNA: TGTGCCAGTAGTACAGGGGCTGGTCAGCCCCAGCATTTT
D gene: TRBD2; clone size: NA; J gene: TRBJ2-1; V gene: TRBV5-1; CDR3 protein: CASSSRNPGTSGKSEQFF; CDR3 DNA: TGCGCCAGCAGCTCCCGAAACCCCGGGACTAGCGGGAAGTCTGAGCAGTTCTTC
D gene: TRBD2; clone size: NA; J gene: TRBJ2-2; V gene: TRBV5-4; CDR3 protein: CASSPRGLAGGTGELFF; CDR3 DNA: TGTGCCAGCAGCCCGCGAGGACTAGCGGGAGGGACCGGGGAGCTGTTTTTT
D gene: TRBD2; clone size: many; J gene: TRBJ2-1; V gene: TRBV7-3; CDR3 protein: CASSPGSGLAGGEQFF; CDR3 DNA: TGTGCCAGCAGCCCGGGATCGGGACTAGCGGGAGGTGAGCAGTTCTTC
D gene: TRBD2; clone size: few; J gene: TRBJ2-7; V gene: TRBV7-9; CDR3 protein: CASSLGTSGRDNEQYF; CDR3 DNA: TGTGCCAGCAGCTTAGGGACTAGCGGGAGGGACAACGAGCAGTACTTC
D gene: NA; clone size: many; J gene: TRBJ2-5; V gene: TRBV7-8; CDR3 protein: CASTQGFRETQYF; CDR3 DNA: TGTGCCAGCACCCAGGGGTTCCGAGAGACCCAGTACTTC
D gene: NA; clone size: NA; J gene: TRBJ2-1; V gene: TRBV6-2/TRBV6-3; CDR3 protein: CASSYPNRGLPYNEQFF; CDR3 DNA: TGTGCCAGCAGTTACCCTAATAGGGGACTTCCATACAATGAGCAGTTCTTC
D gene: TRBD2; clone size: NA; J gene: TRBJ2-1; V gene: TRBV2; CDR3 protein: CASKLAGGRNEQFF; CDR3 DNA: TGTGCCAGCAAACTAGCGGGAGGGAGGAATGAGCAGTTCTTC
D gene: NA; clone size: many; J gene: TRBJ2-2; V gene: TRBV7-6; CDR3 protein: CASSSQGTGELFF; CDR3 DNA: TGTGCCAGCAGCTCTCAGGGGACCGGGGAGCTGTTTTTT
D gene: NA; clone size: medium-sized; J gene: TRBJ2-4; V gene: TRBV7-2; CDR3 protein: CASSRGGRKENIQYF; CDR3 DNA: TGTGCCAGCAGTAGGGGAGGTAGAAAGGAAAACATTCAGTACTTC
D gene: TRBD2; clone size: once; J gene: TRBJ2-3; V gene: TRBV9; CDR3 protein: CASRDGTSGADTQYF; CDR3 DNA: TGTGCCAGCAGGGACGGGACTAGCGGAGCAGATACGCAGTATTTT
D gene: NA; clone size: few; J gene: TRBJ1-1; V gene: TRBV11-3; CDR3 protein: CATRAKNREAFF; CDR3 DNA: TGTGCCACACGGGCCAAAAACAGAGAAGCTTTCTTT
D gene: NA; clone size: many; J gene: TRBJ2-2; V gene: TRBV7-2; CDR3 protein: CASSFDTGELFF; CDR3 DNA: TGTGCCAGCAGCTTCGACACCGGGGAGCTGTTTTTT
D gene: NA; clone size: once; J gene: TRBJ2-5; V gene: TRBV2; CDR3 protein: CASSEIPGVQETQYF; CDR3 DNA: TGTGCCAGCAGTGAAATTCCAGGGGTGCAAGAGACCCAGTACTTC
D gene: NA; clone size: many; J gene: TRBJ1-4; V gene: TRBV27; CDR3 protein: CASSFAGTAKNLFF; CDR3 DNA: TGTGCCAGCAGTTTTGCCGGGACGGCAAAAAATCTGTTTTTT
D gene: NA; clone size: many; J gene: TRBJ2-3; V gene: TRBV7-2; CDR3 protein: CASSLARSGSGDTQYF; CDR3 DNA: TGTGCCAGCAGCTTAGCGAGGTCAGGGTCGGGGGATACGCAGTATTTT
D gene: TRBD2; clone size: NA; J gene: TRBJ2-7; V gene: TRBV7-9; CDR3 protein: CASSPMGGDSYEQYF; CDR3 DNA: TGTGCCAGCAGCCCCATGGGGGGGGACTCCTACGAGCAGTACTTC
D gene: TRBD2; clone size: NA; J gene: TRBJ2-7; V gene: TRBV5-6; CDR3 protein: CASSSIAGVGNYEQYF; CDR3 DNA: TGTGCCAGCAGCTCAATAGCGGGAGTAGGGAACTACGAGCAGTACTTC
D gene: TRBD1; clone size: NA; J gene: TRBJ1-6; V gene: TRBV6-6; CDR3 protein: CASRGIDRGDNSPLHF; CDR3 DNA: TGTGCCAGCAGGGGGATCGACAGGGGAGATAATTCACCCCTCCACTTT
D gene: NA; clone size: NA; J gene: TRBJ1-2; V gene: TRBV7-6; CDR3 protein: CASSPSDSSKTYGYTF; CDR3 DNA: TGTGCCAGCAGCCCTTCGGACAGTAGTAAAACCTATGGCTACACCTTC
D gene: TRBD1; clone size: NA; J gene: TRBJ1-5; V gene: TRBV5-6; CDR3 protein: CASSQQGGQPQHF; CDR3 DNA: TGTGCCAGCAGTCAACAGGGGGGTCAGCCCCAGCATTTT
D gene: NA; clone size: NA; J gene: TRBJ1-4; V gene: TRBV12-3/TRBV12-4; CDR3 protein: CASSLVQGNEKLFF; CDR3 DNA: TGTGCCAGCAGTTTGGTACAGGGTAATGAAAAACTGTTTTTT
D gene: NA; clone size: few; J gene: TRBJ1-2; V gene: TRBV6-2/TRBV6-3; CDR3 protein: CASEDPFNYGYTF; CDR3 DNA: TGTGCCAGCGAAGATCCCTTCAACTATGGCTACACCTTC
D gene: TRBD1; clone size: NA; J gene: TRBJ1-1; V gene: TRBV27; CDR3 protein: CASSQNRGPGTEAFF; CDR3 DNA: TGTGCCAGCAGTCAAAACAGGGGGCCGGGCACTGAAGCTTTCTTT
D gene: NA; clone size: once; J gene: TRBJ1-3; V gene: TRBV5-8; CDR3 protein: CASSLVGAGSGNTIYF; CDR3 DNA: TGTGCCAGCAGCTTGGTAGGGGCCGGATCTGGAAACACCATATATTTT
D gene: NA; clone size: few; J gene: TRBJ2-7; V gene: TRBV7-2; CDR3 protein: CASSPRFGAGEQYF; CDR3 DNA: TGTGCCAGCAGCCCCCGGTTTGGCGCGGGTGAGCAGTACTTC
D gene: TRBD1; clone size: NA; J gene: TRBJ2-3; V gene: TRBV6-5; CDR3 protein: CASSTFTGAITDTQYF; CDR3 DNA: TGTGCCAGCAGTACATTTACAGGGGCCATCACAGATACGCAGTATTTT
D gene: TRBD1; clone size: few; J gene: TRBJ1-1; V gene: TRBV5-5; CDR3 protein: CASSLGGTGYAEAFF; CDR3 DNA: TGTGCCAGCAGCTTGGGAGGGACAGGGTACGCTGAAGCTTTCTTT
D gene: NA; clone size: few; J gene: TRBJ1-1; V gene: TRBV12-3/TRBV12-4; CDR3 protein: CASSLLGRGETEAFF; CDR3 DNA: TGTGCCAGCAGTTTATTGGGCAGGGGAGAGACTGAAGCTTTCTTT
D gene: NA; clone size: NA; J gene: TRBJ1-5; V gene: TRBV6-2/TRBV6-3; CDR3 protein: CASSSWTGNQPQHF; CDR3 DNA: TGTGCCAGCAGCTCCTGGACGGGCAATCAGCCCCAGCATTTT
D gene: TRBD2; clone size: NA; J gene: TRBJ2-7; V gene: TRBV20-1; CDR3 protein: CSASGLAESPLYEQYF; CDR3 DNA: TGCAGTGCTAGCGGACTAGCGGAGAGCCCTCTCTACGAGCAGTACTTC
D gene: TRBD1; clone size: NA; J gene: TRBJ1-2; V gene: TRBV19; CDR3 protein: CASSPQQGLDYGYTF; CDR3 DNA: TGTGCCAGTAGTCCACAACAGGGGCTGGACTATGGCTACACCTTC
D gene: NA; clone size: few; J gene: TRBJ2-2; V gene: TRBV6-2/TRBV6-3; CDR3 protein: CASRNANTGELFF; CDR3 DNA: TGTGCCAGCAGAAACGCGAACACCGGGGAGCTGTTTTTT
D gene: NA; clone size: NA; J gene: TRBJ1-4; V gene: TRBV6-5; CDR3 protein: CASSYGRRPSNEKLFF; CDR3 DNA: TGTGCCAGCAGTTACGGCCGAAGACCTTCTAATGAAAAACTGTTTTTT
D gene: NA; clone size: NA; J gene: TRBJ1-1; V gene: TRBV4-3; CDR3 protein: CASSQESRGWGTEAFF; CDR3 DNA: TGCGCCAGCAGCCAAGAATCCAGGGGATGGGGCACTGAAGCTTTCTTT